The present entry profiles one T cell receptor (beta chain) with its context. Its antigen is still unknown. The CDR3 consists of 14 residues. The V segment lost 1 base and the J segment 5 bases; nucleotides outside the gene matches: 3. Germline V gives CDR1 MNHNS, CDR2 SASEGT. The data were obtained in a study of cytomegalovirus exposure and HLA in healthy donors. Points from the study as a whole: Highly shared sequence variants in one cluster were likely a sequencing artifact. Reportedly, fewer N-insertions than the roughly 700-donor mean appeared in an Asian-associated ancestry cluster in a later analysis. In a later analysis, TCR beta V- and J-gene trimming was associated with a missense DCLRE1C variant.

PCR employed 60 Vbeta and 13 Jbeta primers. Profiling relied on immunoSEQ multiplex PCR, and the TCRdb table lists in-frame clones only, not all of them. The repertoire holds approximately 86,000 clones, with 60% to 80% as singletons. The receptor was derived from a man aged 60-69 years in good health and CMV-seronegative. The chain uses TRBV6-1 and TRBJ2-5, with 8 bases that match TRBD2. Sequenced input: PBMCs. CDR3: CASSEGTSWETQYF. The CDR3, as DNA: TGTGCCAGCAGTGAAGGGACTAGCTGGGAGACCCAGTACTTC.